This T cell receptor (beta chain) was found in a study of T-cell reconstitution after alpha-beta-depleted transplantation in children. Construction of the TCRbeta library involved unique molecular identifiers. One entry per CDR3 protein results from TCRdb running MiXCR on the PCR reads. Of over 550,000 distinct CDR3 sequences in the sample, roughly a tenth were seen once. CDR3 length equals 12 residues. The germline gives CDR1 SQVTM, CDR2 ANQGSEA. V lost 6 bases to trimming and J lost 0 bases, with 9 bases between them. V and J are TRBV29-1 and TRBJ2-7; possible D gene TRBD1, 6 bases. Sequencing was performed on PBMCs from the stem cell graft donor, taken from the stem cell graft. This clonotype originated in a human donor who donated a stem cell graft to a child with acute myeloid leukemia. The CDR3 loop is CSVRDTSYEQYF. In nucleotides, the CDR3 is TGCAGCGTCCGGGACACCTCCTACGAGCAGTACTTC.